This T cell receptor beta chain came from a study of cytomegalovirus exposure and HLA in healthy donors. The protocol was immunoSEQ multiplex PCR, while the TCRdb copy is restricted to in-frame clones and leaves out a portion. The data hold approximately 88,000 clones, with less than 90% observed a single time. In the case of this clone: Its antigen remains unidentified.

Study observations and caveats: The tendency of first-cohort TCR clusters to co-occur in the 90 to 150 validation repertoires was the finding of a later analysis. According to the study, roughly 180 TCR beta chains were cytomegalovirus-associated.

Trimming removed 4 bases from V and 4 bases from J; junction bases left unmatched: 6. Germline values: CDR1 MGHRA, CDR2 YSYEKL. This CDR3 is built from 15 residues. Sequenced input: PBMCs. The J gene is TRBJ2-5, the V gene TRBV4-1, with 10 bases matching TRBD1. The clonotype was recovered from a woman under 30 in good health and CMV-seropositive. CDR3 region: CASSPQGQGPETQYF. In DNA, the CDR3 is TGCGCCAGCAGCCCACAGGGACAGGGGCCAGAGACCCAGTACTTC.